The clone carrying this T cell receptor beta chain came up once. The antigen is undetermined. Primers included in the PCR were 60 Vbeta and 13 Jbeta primers. Generated by immunoSEQ multiplex PCR, the TCRdb table keeps only in-frame clones and is missing some. The sample holds more than 80,000 clones, around nine tenths seen once. CDR3 size: 15 residues. In germline, CDR1 is SGHVS, CDR2 FQNEAQ. V lost 8 bases to trimming and J lost 5 bases; unmatched junction nucleotides: 8. These data are taken from a study of cytomegalovirus exposure and HLA in healthy donors. Study at large: Among around 400 genotyped donors, around 77% fell in the Caucasian-associated ancestry cluster.

Regarding the study as a whole: Reportedly, fewer N-insertions than the roughly 700-donor mean appeared in an Asian-associated ancestry cluster in a later analysis. Upon later analysis, HLA-associated TCR beta chains proved more clonally expanded than other, equally common chains.

Sequenced sample: PBMCs. V is TRBV7-8 and J is TRBJ1-5; 11 bases align to TRBD1. This TCR was sampled from a man aged 25-45 years in good health and CMV-seropositive. The CDR3 here is CASGLRDRGDQPQHF. Here the CDR3 DNA reads TGTGCCAGCGGCCTCCGGGACAGGGGGGATCAGCCCCAGCATTTT.